This TCR beta chain is drawn from a study of cytomegalovirus exposure and HLA in healthy donors. The study ran its PCR with 60 Vbeta and 13 Jbeta primers. Sequenced by immunoSEQ multiplex PCR; TCRdb stores in-frame clones only, minus some. The sample lists about 100,000 clones; around four fifths were seen once. Trimming cost V 8 bases and J 0 bases, with 12 bases left between them. The germline CDR1 and CDR2 sequences are SGHTA and FQGTGA. CDR3 length: 14 amino acids. The TCR comes from a man aged 40-50 years in good health and CMV-seronegative. This sequence joins TRBV7-3 and TRBJ2-3, with D unclear. The sequencing input was PBMCs. The CDR3 DNA reads as TGTGCCAGCCAATTACAGAGAAGCACAGATACGCAGTATTTT. It codes for CASQLQRSTDTQYF.